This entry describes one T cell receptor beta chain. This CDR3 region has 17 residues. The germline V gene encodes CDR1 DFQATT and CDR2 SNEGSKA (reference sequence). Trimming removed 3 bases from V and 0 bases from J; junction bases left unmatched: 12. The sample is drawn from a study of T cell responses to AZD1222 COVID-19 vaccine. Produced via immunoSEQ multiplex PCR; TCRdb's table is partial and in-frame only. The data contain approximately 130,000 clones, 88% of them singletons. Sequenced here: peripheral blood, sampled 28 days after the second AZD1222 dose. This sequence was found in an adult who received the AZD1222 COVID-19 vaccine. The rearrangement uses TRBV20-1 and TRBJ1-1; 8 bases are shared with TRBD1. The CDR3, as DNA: TGCAGTGCTAGTAGGGGGACAGGTGGATCCATGAACACTGAAGCTTTCTTT. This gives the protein CSASRGTGGSMNTEAFF.